The 17 T cell receptor beta chains below were found in one sample sequenced in a study of T cell responses to AZD1222 COVID-19 vaccine. The repertoire was sequenced with immunoSEQ multiplex PCR; TCRdb's copy has only in-frame clones and lacks some. The sample shows 150,000 to 200,000 clones, approximately 89% of them seen only once. The material sequenced was peripheral blood, taken 28 days after the second AZD1222 dose. Receptors originate from an adult who received the AZD1222 COVID-19 vaccine.

The chain links TRBV19 to TRBJ1-2, with TRBD1 matching 10 bases. This CDR3 spans 16 amino acids. CDR1 is LNHDA and CDR2 is SQIVND in the germline V gene (reference sequence). The junction had 8 bases not matched to a gene; V was cut back by 7 bases and J by 0 bases. The CDR3 protein is CASTFLGTGANYGYTF. The DNA of the CDR3 is TGTGCCAGTACCTTCCTCGGGACAGGGGCTAACTATGGCTACACCTTC.

The genes are TRBV3-1 (or the pseudogene TRBV3-2) and TRBJ2-7; D possibly corresponds to TRBD1 (5 bases). CDR3 length: 14 residues. Germline V gene sequence: CDR1 LGHDT, CDR2 YNNKEL (reference sequence). V lost 1 base to trimming and J lost 6 bases, with 13 bases between them. CDR3 DNA: TGTGCCAGCAGCCAAGTGCAGGGTCTTTCCGAGCAGTACTTC. Protein: CASSQVQGLSEQYF.

The rearrangement uses TRBV14 and TRBJ2-1, with D perhaps TRBD1 (6 bases). The CDR3 is 16 amino acids. Germline values: CDR1 SGHDN, CDR2 FVKESK. V lost 4 bases to trimming and J lost 4 bases, with 17 bases between them. CDR3 amino acids: CASSLAGATTYNEQFF. DNA of the CDR3: TGTGCCAGCAGCCTAGCAGGGGCTACTACTTACAATGAGCAGTTCTTC.

The chain links TRBV2 to TRBJ2-7, with TRBD1 matching over 9 bases. The trim removed 4 bases at V and 4 bases at J, leaving 11 bases unmatched. This CDR3 is 16 amino acids long. In germline, CDR1 is SNHLY, CDR2 FYNNEI. CDR3 protein: CASSGGFFDRGYEQYF. In DNA, the CDR3 is TGTGCCAGCAGTGGAGGGTTTTTTGACAGGGGGTACGAGCAGTACTTC.

This clone occurred a few times. This chain connects TRBV6-5 to TRBJ1-6; maybe TRBD1 (6 bases). This CDR3 has 14 residues. CDR1 is MNHEY, CDR2 SVGAGI, per germline. V shed 7 bases and J shed 9 bases, with 16 bases lying between them. The CDR3 is CASTAGQKTSPLHF. The DNA of the CDR3 is TGTGCCAGCACCGCCGGACAGAAAACTTCACCCCTCCACTTT.

The rearrangement links TRBV29-1 to TRBJ2-7, with D perhaps TRBD2 (7 bases). CDR1 and CDR2 (germline): SQVTM, ANQGSEA. This CDR3 region has 12 residues. Trimming took 3 bases from V and 5 from J, leaving 11 bases between them. Here the CDR3 reads CSVEGGPDEQYF. The CDR3 region has the DNA TGCAGCGTTGAGGGGGGGCCGGACGAGCAGTACTTC.

The CDR3 region is CASSTGQGGYGYTF. The CDR3 coding sequence is TGCGCCAGCAGCACTGGACAGGGTGGCTATGGCTACACCTTC. This chain joins TRBV5-1 and TRBJ1-2, with 8 bases aligning to TRBD1. Germline trimming cut 4 bases from V and 4 bases from J; bases unmatched to any gene: 6. The CDR3 is made up of 14 amino acids. Germline V CDR1 and CDR2: SGHRS, YFSETQ.

The gene calls are TRBV27 and TRBJ2-1; 7 positions agree with TRBD2. This CDR3 is 15 amino acids long. Germline loops: CDR1 MNHEY, CDR2 SMNVEV (reference sequence). The V segment lost 5 bases and the J segment 12 bases; nucleotides outside the gene matches: 16. The CDR3 DNA reads as TGTGCCAGCAGTCCCGACTGGGGGGGTTCATTGGGGCAGTTCTTC. This gives the protein CASSPDWGGSLGQFF.

The CDR3 DNA reads as TGTGCCACCAGTGATGCCGGCTTGGGGGTGGCAACGCAGTATTTT. Translating gives CATSDAGLGVATQYF. The chain recombines TRBV24-1 with TRBJ2-3, with D perhaps assigned TRBD1 or TRBD2 (5 bases each). Per the germline V gene, CDR1 is KGHDR and CDR2 is SFDVKD. CDR3 length equals 15 residues. Trimming removed 3 bases from V and 9 bases from J, with 18 bases in between.

This chain uses TRBV7-6 with TRBJ1-3, with TRBD1 matching 7 bases. The CDR3 is made up of 15 amino acids. The V segment lost 3 bases and the J segment 0 bases; nucleotides outside the gene matches: 2. Germline V gene lookup returns CDR1 SGHVS and CDR2 FNYEAQ. The CDR3 region has the DNA TGTGCCAGCAGCTTCGGACAGGCCTCTGGAAACACCATATATTTT. Encoded protein: CASSFGQASGNTIYF.

The genes are TRBV4-3 and TRBJ1-5; D ambiguous. The CDR3 has 13 residues. The ends were cut back, 0 bases at V and 5 bases at J, with 5 bases in the middle. Germline V CDR1 and CDR2: LGHNA, YSLEER. The CDR3 loop reads CASSQDQHQPQHF. In DNA form, the CDR3 reads TGCGCCAGCAGCCAAGATCAACATCAGCCCCAGCATTTT.

The CDR3 loop is CASRERGLKNEKLFF. For the CDR3, the DNA is TGTGCCAGCAGGGAAAGGGGGCTGAAGAATGAAAAACTGTTTTTT. This sequence joins TRBV27 and TRBJ1-4; 7 nucleotides match TRBD1. This CDR3 contains 15 residues. J was trimmed by 5 bases and V by 6 bases; bases with no gene match: 9. Germline V gene data show CDR1 as MNHEY and CDR2 as SMNVEV (reference sequence).

The V gene is TRBV29-1, the J gene TRBJ1-2; no definite D call. Trimming pared 6 bases from V and 8 bases from J, leaving 7 bases between. The CDR3 is 9 residues long. Germline V gives CDR1 SQVTM, CDR2 ANQGSEA. CDR3 in amino acids: CSVAEGYTF. Here the CDR3 DNA reads TGCAGCGTCGCGGAAGGCTACACCTTC.

This chain links TRBV4-3 with TRBJ2-3; 8 positions match TRBD1. V trimming: 1 base; J trimming: 2 bases; junction bases outside the gene matches: 11. Germline CDR1 reads LGHNA; CDR2 reads YSLEER. The CDR3 has 18 residues. CDR3 bases: TGCGCCAGCAGCCAAGGACCTCCGGGACAGGAGAACACAGATACGCAGTATTTT. It codes for CASSQGPPGQENTDTQYF.

The chain employs TRBV9 and TRBJ2-2; D remains ambiguous. The germline gives CDR1 SGDLS, CDR2 YYNGEE. This CDR3 has 16 amino acids. Trimming left V 3 bases short and J 3 bases short, with 15 bases between. The CDR3 spells CASSAPTWYDTGELFF. The CDR3 DNA reads as TGTGCCAGCAGCGCGCCTACATGGTACGACACCGGGGAGCTGTTTTTT.

The chain links TRBV6-5 to TRBJ1-2; maybe TRBD1 (5 bases). V lost 7 bases and J lost 2, with 8 bases in between. Germline CDR1 is MNHEY and CDR2 is SVGAGI. The CDR3 is 12 amino acids. CDR3 amino acids: CASKDTNYGYTF. The CDR3 coding sequence is TGTGCCAGCAAGGACACCAACTATGGCTACACCTTC.

This chain links TRBV27 with TRBJ2-2, with 9 bases that match TRBD1. This CDR3 spans 13 amino acids. Germline values: CDR1 MNHEY, CDR2 SMNVEV (reference sequence). V trimming: 10 bases; J trimming: 3 bases; junction bases outside the gene matches: 3. CDR3 in amino acids: CATGTGHTGELFF. The CDR3 bases are TGTGCCACCGGGACAGGGCACACCGGGGAGCTGTTTTTT.